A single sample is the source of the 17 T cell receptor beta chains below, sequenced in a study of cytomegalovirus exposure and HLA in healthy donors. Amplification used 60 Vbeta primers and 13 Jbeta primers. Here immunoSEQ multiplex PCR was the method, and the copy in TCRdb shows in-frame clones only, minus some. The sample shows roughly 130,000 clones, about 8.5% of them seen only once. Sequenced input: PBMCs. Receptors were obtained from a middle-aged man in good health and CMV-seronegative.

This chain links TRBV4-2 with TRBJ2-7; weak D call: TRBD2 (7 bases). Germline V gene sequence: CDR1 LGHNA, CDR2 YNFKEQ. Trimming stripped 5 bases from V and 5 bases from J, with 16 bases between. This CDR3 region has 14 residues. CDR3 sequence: CASSARGANDEQYF. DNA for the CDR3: TGTGCCAGCAGCGCTCGGGGGGCCAACGACGAGCAGTACTTC.

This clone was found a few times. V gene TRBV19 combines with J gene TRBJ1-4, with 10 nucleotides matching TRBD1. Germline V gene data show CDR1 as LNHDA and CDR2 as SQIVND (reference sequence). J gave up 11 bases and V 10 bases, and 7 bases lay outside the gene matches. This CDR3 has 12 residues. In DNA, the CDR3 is TGTGCCACCAGGACAGGGGGTCAGAAACTGTTTTTT. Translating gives CATRTGGQKLFF.

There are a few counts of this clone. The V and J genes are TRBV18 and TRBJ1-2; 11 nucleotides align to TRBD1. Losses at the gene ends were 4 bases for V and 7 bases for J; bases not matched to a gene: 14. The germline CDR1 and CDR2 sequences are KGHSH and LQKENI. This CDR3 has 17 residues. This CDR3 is CASSQNPGQGVESGYTF. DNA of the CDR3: TGTGCCAGCTCACAGAATCCGGGACAGGGGGTTGAAAGTGGCTACACCTTC.

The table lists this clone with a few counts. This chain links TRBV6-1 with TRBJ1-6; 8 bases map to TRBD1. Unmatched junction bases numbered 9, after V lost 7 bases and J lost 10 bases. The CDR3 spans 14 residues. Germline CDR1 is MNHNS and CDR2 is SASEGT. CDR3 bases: TGTGCCAGCACCTCAGACAGGGGAACCTCACCCCTCCACTTT. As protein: CASTSDRGTSPLHF.

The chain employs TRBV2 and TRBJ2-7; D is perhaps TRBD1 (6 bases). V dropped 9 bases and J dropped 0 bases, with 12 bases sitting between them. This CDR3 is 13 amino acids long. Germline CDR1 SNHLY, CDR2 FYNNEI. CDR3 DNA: TGTGCCAGGGGACACCCGAGCTCCTACGAGCAGTACTTC. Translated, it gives CARGHPSSYEQYF.

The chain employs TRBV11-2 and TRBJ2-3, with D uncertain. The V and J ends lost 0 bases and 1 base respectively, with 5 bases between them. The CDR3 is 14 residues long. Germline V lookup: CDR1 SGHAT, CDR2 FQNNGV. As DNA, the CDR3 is TGTGCCAGCAGCTTAGAATATGGCACAGATACGCAGTATTTT. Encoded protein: CASSLEYGTDTQYF. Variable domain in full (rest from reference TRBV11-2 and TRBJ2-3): EAGVAQSPRYKIIEKRQSVAFWCNPISGHATLYWYQQILGQGPKLLIQFQNNGVVDDSQLPKDRFSAERLKGVDSTLKIQPAKLEDSAVYLCASSLEYGTDTQYFGPGTRLTVL.

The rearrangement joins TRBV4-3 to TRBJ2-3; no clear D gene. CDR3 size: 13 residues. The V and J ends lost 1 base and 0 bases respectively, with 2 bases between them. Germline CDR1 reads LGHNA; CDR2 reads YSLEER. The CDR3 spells CASSQVSTDTQYF. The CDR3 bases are TGCGCCAGCAGCCAAGTAAGCACAGATACGCAGTATTTT.

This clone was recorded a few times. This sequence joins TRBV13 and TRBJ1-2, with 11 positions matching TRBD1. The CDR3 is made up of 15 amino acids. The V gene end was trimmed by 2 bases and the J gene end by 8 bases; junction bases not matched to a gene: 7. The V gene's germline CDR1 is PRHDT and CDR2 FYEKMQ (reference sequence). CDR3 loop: CASSLLTGTGGGYTF. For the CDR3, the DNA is TGTGCCAGCAGCTTATTAACCGGGACAGGGGGAGGCTACACCTTC.

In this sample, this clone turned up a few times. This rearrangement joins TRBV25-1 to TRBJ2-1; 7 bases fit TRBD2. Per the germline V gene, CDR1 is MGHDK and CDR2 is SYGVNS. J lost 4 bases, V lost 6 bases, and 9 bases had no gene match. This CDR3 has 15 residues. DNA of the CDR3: TGTGCCAGCAGGGGAGACTTAGCGGGTTACAATGAGCAGTTCTTC. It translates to CASRGDLAGYNEQFF.

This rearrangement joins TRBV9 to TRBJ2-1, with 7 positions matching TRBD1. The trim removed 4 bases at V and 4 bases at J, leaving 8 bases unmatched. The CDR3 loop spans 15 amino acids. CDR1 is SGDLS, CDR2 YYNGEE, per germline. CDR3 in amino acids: CASSTRTGNYNEQFF. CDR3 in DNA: TGTGCCAGCAGCACCCGGACAGGTAATTACAATGAGCAGTTCTTC.

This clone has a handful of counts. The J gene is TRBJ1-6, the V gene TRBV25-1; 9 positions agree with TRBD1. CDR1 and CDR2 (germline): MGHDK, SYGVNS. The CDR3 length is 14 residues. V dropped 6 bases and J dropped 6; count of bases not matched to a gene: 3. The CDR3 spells CASRRQGGNSPLHF. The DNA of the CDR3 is TGTGCCAGCAGGCGACAGGGGGGTAATTCACCCCTCCACTTT. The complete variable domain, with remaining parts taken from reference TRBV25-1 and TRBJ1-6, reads EADIYQTPRYLVIGTGKKITLECSQTMGHDKMYWYQQDPGMELHLIHYSYGVNSTEKGDLSSESTVSRIRTEHFPLTLESARPSHTSQYLCASRRQGGNSPLHFGNGTRLTVT.

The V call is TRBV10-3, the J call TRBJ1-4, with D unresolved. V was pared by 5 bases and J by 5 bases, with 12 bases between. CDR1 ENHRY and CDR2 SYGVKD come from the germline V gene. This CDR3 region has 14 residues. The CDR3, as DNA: TGTGCCATCAGTCGTGAGGGTGGGAATGAAAAACTGTTTTTT. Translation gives CAISREGGNEKLFF.

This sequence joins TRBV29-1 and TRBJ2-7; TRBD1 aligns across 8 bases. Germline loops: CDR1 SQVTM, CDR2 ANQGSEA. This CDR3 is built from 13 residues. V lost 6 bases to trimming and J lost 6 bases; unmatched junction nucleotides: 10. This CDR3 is CSVPDGQGSEQYF. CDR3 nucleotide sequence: TGCAGCGTCCCCGACGGACAGGGCAGCGAGCAGTACTTC.

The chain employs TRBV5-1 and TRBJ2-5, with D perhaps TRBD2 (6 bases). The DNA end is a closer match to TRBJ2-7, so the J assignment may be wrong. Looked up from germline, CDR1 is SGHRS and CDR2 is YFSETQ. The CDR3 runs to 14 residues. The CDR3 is CASSSGSRPYEQYF. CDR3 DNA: TGCGCCAGCAGCTCCGGGAGCAGACCTTACGAGCAGTACTTC.

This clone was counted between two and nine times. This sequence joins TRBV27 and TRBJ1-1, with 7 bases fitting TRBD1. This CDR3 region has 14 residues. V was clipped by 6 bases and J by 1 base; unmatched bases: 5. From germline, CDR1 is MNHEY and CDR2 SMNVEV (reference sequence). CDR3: CASRPRDRNTEAFF. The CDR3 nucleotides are TGTGCCAGCAGACCACGGGACAGGAACACTGAAGCTTTCTTT.

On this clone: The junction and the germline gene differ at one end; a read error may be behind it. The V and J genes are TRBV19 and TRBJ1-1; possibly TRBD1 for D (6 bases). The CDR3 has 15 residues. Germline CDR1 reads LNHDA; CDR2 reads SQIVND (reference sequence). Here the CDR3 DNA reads TGTACCAGTAGTTCCCAACAGGGATGGGACACTGAAGCTTTCTTT. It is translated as CTSSSQQGWDTEAFF.

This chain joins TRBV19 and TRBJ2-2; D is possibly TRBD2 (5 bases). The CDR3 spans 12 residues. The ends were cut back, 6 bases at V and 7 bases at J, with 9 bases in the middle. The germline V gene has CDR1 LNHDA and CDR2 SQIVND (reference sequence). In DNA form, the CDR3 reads TGTGCCAGTAGCGGGGTTATCGGGGAGCTGTTTTTT. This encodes CASSGVIGELFF.